This paragraph covers one TCR beta chain sequence. The antigen remains unidentified. The CDR3 is 16 amino acids. Germline loops: CDR1 MNHEY, CDR2 SVGEGT. The trim removed 0 bases at V and 4 bases at J, leaving 6 bases unmatched. The data belong to a study of yellow fever vaccine responses in identical twins. Study results and limitations: Twins showed a vaccine T cell response that reportedly seemed partly convergent, partly personalized.

TCRdb re-called the RT-PCR reads through MiXCR, storing one row per CDR3 protein. Seen here are under 2,000 distinct CDR3 sequences, 70% to 90% observed once, and the top ten hold approximately 5.4%. This clonotype was sampled from a woman between 18 and 29 years old who received the yellow fever vaccine. The starting material was T cells from blood (PBMCs), unsorted or a sorted subset (not recorded which), obtained before or after yellow fever vaccination (not recorded which). The chain has TRBV6-2 or TRBV6-3 and TRBJ1-2; 9 bases fit TRBD1. The CDR3 bases are TGTGCCAGCAGTTACTCGGGACAGGGTAAAGCCTATGGCTACACCTTC. Protein: CASSYSGQGKAYGYTF.